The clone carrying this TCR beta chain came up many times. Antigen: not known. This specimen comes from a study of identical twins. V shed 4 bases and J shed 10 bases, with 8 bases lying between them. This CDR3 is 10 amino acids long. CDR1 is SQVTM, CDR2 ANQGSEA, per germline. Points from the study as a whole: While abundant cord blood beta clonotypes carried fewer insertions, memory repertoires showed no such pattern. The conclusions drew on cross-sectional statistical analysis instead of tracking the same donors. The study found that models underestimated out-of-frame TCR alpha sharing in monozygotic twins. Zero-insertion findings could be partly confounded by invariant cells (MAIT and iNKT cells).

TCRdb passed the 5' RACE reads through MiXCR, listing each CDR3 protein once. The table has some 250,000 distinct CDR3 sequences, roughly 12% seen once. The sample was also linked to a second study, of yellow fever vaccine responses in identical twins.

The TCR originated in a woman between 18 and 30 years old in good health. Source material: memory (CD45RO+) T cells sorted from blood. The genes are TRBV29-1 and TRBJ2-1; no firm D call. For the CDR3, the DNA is TGCAGCGTTGTGCCGCCAGAGCAGTTCTTC. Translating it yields CSVVPPEQFF.